This T cell receptor (beta chain) was identified during a study of technical replicates of blood from several donors. Profiled with immunoSEQ multiplex PCR; TCRdb holds only in-frame clones, not every one. The sample yields fewer than 20,000 clones, under 90% seen once. The V end was cut by 5 bases, the J end by 3 bases, with 18 bases between. The length of the CDR3 is 16 residues. Germline V gene lookup returns CDR1 SGHAT and CDR2 FQDESV (reference sequence). This sequence was found in a human donor in good health. Some clones in this sample may be carry-over from other donors' samples. The chain employs TRBV11-1 and TRBJ2-3, with a tentative D call TRBD2 (6 bases). Sample: PBMCs. The CDR3 sequence is CASSLRLSGGTDTQYF. As DNA, the CDR3 is TGTGCCAGCAGCCTACGACTTAGCGGAGGGACAGATACGCAGTATTTT.